These 31 T cell receptor beta chains originate from one sample sequenced in a study of blood T cell repertoires in COVID-19. Assay: immunoSEQ multiplex PCR; the TCRdb copy retains only in-frame clones and omits some. The sample holds some 350,000 clones, about nine tenths seen once. The sequencing sample was made of peripheral blood. The receptors come from a woman aged 70-85 years with COVID-19, enrolled during active disease.

The J gene is TRBJ2-7, the V gene TRBV21-1; TRBD1 reflects the table's D call only, with no check against the DNA. TRBV21-1 is labeled a pseudogene. This CDR3 is built from 13 residues. In DNA form, the CDR3 reads TGTGCCAGCAGCAGGGGCGACAGGGCCGAGCAGTACTTC. Translating gives CASSRGDRAEQYF.

The chain joins TRBV6-5 to TRBJ1-1; D remains unclear. The V gene lost 6 bases and the J gene lost 0 bases, with 8 bases spanning the gap. Germline values: CDR1 MNHEY, CDR2 SVGAGI. The CDR3 has 13 amino acids. The CDR3 region is CASSPTLNTEAFF. The CDR3 nucleotides are TGTGCCAGCAGCCCAACACTGAACACTGAAGCTTTCTTT.

This clone was recorded a few times. The chain uses TRBV7-2 and TRBJ1-1; D uncertain. The CDR3 is 13 amino acids. Trimming shortened V by 6 bases and J by 0 bases, and 8 bases separated the two germline ends. The V gene's germline CDR1 is SGHTA and CDR2 FQGNSA. The CDR3 DNA reads as TGTGCCAGCAGAGGAGCCCTGAACACTGAAGCTTTCTTT. Translated, it gives CASRGALNTEAFF. The full variable domain, its missing parts supplied by reference TRBV7-2 and TRBJ1-1, is GAGVSQSPSNKVTEKGKDVELRCDPISGHTALYWYRQSLGQGLEFLIYFQGNSAPDKSGLPSDRFSAERTGGSVSTLTIQRTQQEDSAVYLCASRGALNTEAFFGQGTRLTVV.

CDR3 sequence: CATSASLLGEQYF. The CDR3 coding sequence is TGTGCCACCAGTGCCTCTCTTCTCGGCGAGCAGTACTTC. V gene TRBV24-1 combines with J gene TRBJ2-7; D is unclear. CDR1 is KGHDR, CDR2 SFDVKD, per germline. Trimming removed 5 bases at V and 6 bases at J, with 13 bases between. This CDR3 is 13 amino acids long.

This sequence joins TRBV18 and TRBJ2-4, with 7 bases aligning to TRBD1. The V and J ends lost 5 bases and 8 bases, in that order; junction bases with no gene match: 12. This CDR3 spans 15 amino acids. Germline V gene lookup returns CDR1 KGHSH and CDR2 LQKENI. DNA for the CDR3: TGTGCCAGCTCATTCACCGGGACAGAAGGAGACATTCAGTACTTC. Its protein is CASSFTGTEGDIQYF.

The chain links TRBV30 to TRBJ2-3; 8 nucleotides agree with TRBD2. J was trimmed by 7 bases and V by 4 bases; bases with no gene match: 10. From germline, CDR1 is GTSNPN and CDR2 SVGIG (reference sequence). The CDR3 is 14 amino acids. The CDR3 DNA sequence: TGTGCCTGGACCCTCCAAGCGGGGGCATATACGCAGTATTTT. Translating it yields CAWTLQAGAYTQYF.

J is TRBJ1-2 and V is TRBV29-1; 7 bases align to TRBD1. Germline CDR1 and CDR2: SQVTM and ANQGSEA. The CDR3 length is 14 residues. Trimming took 2 bases from V and 3 from J; bases not matched to a gene: 6. CDR3 DNA: TGCAGCGTTGAACCGACAGGGAATGACTATGGCTACACCTTC. It encodes CSVEPTGNDYGYTF.

This rearrangement joins TRBV5-1 to TRBJ2-3, with TRBD2 identical over 10 bases. Trimming took 0 bases from V and 5 from J; bases not matched to a gene: 3. The CDR3 is 15 amino acids. CDR1 SGHRS and CDR2 YFSETQ come from the germline V gene. The CDR3 region is CASSLDQRGGDTQYF. As DNA, the CDR3 is TGCGCCAGCAGCTTGGATCAGCGGGGGGGAGATACGCAGTATTTT.

The chain has TRBV7-2 and TRBJ1-6, with TRBD1 identical over 8 bases. Germline CDR1 reads SGHTA; CDR2 reads FQGNSA. The J segment lost 13 bases and the V segment lost 5 bases, leaving 13 bases of the junction unmatched. The CDR3 covers 15 residues. The DNA of the CDR3 is TGTGCCAGCAGCCGCGGGACAGGCACCCCAGGGCCCCTCCACTTT. The encoded protein is CASSRGTGTPGPLHF.

The chain has TRBV2 and TRBJ1-5; no definite D call. V lost 2 bases and J lost 1, with 9 bases in between. Germline V gene data show CDR1 as SNHLY and CDR2 as FYNNEI. The CDR3 contains 15 residues. The CDR3 protein is CASSESMVSNQPQHF. The CDR3 region has the DNA TGTGCCAGCAGTGAAAGCATGGTAAGCAATCAGCCCCAGCATTTT.

This clone is a singleton in its sample. This chain uses TRBV7-6 with TRBJ2-5, with a possible D match to TRBD1 (5 bases). V lost 7 bases and J 6 bases, leaving 12 bases between the germline ends. Germline V CDR1 and CDR2: SGHVS, FNYEAQ. This CDR3 spans 12 amino acids. The CDR3 nucleotides read TGTGCCAGCAAAAAGGGGCGGCAGACCCAGTACTTC. Protein product: CASKKGRQTQYF.

This chain connects TRBV12-3 or TRBV12-4 to TRBJ1-2, with D hard to call. V was clipped by 6 bases and J by 0 bases, with 8 bases between them. CDR3 size: 13 residues. In DNA, the CDR3 is TGTGCCAGCAGCCCCGGTTCTAACTATGGCTACACCTTC. Amino acids: CASSPGSNYGYTF.

The chain uses TRBV6-5 and TRBJ1-2; the match to TRBD1 covers 12 bases. Germline V CDR1 and CDR2: MNHEY, SVGAGI. The length of the CDR3 is 14 residues. V dropped 7 bases and J dropped 7; count of bases not matched to a gene: 7. The DNA of the CDR3 is TGTGCCAGCACGGGGACAGGGGGCTTCTTTGGCTACACCTTC. Its translation: CASTGTGGFFGYTF.

The CDR3, as DNA: TGTGCCAGCAGTCGACAGGGGGGAGCTTTCTTT. Translating it yields CASSRQGGAFF. J is TRBJ1-1 and V is TRBV28, with 9 nucleotides matching TRBD1. Trimming removed 5 bases from V and 10 bases from J; junction bases left unmatched: 2. The CDR3 has 11 amino acids. Germline-derived CDR1 and CDR2 are MDHEN and SYDVKM.

The rearrangement joins TRBV7-6 to TRBJ2-7, with 9 bases fitting TRBD2. Germline V gene sequence: CDR1 SGHVS, CDR2 FNYEAQ. V lost 1 base to trimming and J lost 2 bases; unmatched junction nucleotides: 6. The CDR3 totals 16 residues. In DNA, the CDR3 is TGTGCCAGCAGCTTAGGTGGTAGCGGGGGCACCTACGAGCAGTACTTC. Translation gives CASSLGGSGGTYEQYF.

The table lists this clone with a count of one. The chain couples TRBV27 to TRBJ1-4; no definite D call. This CDR3 has 16 amino acids. Trimming left V 6 bases short and J 7 bases short, with 21 bases between. CDR1 and CDR2 from the germline V gene are MNHEY and SMNVEV (reference sequence). The DNA of the CDR3 is TGTGCCAGCAGCCCTTTGGAAGGCGGGGTGGGTGAAAAACTGTTTTTT. Protein product: CASSPLEGGVGEKLFF.

This clone has more than one count but fewer than ten. The CDR3 here is CASSNGGQLFTF. The CDR3 DNA reads TGTGCCAGCAGTAACGGTGGACAGTTGTTCACCTTC. The rearrangement joins TRBV28 to TRBJ1-2; a possible D gene is TRBD1 (6 bases). The CDR3 has 12 residues. The germline gives CDR1 MDHEN, CDR2 SYDVKM. Deletions cut 5 bases from V and 13 bases from J, with 17 bases between.

The genes are TRBV6-2 or TRBV6-3 and TRBJ2-7, with 9 bases aligning to TRBD1. Germline V CDR1 and CDR2: MNHEY, SVGEGT. The CDR3 length is 16 residues. V shed 5 bases and J 1 base; nucleotides not matched to a gene: 9. This chain's CDR3 is CASSRDRDDLSYEQYF. The CDR3 nucleotides read TGTGCCAGCAGTCGGGACAGGGACGATCTTTCCTACGAGCAGTACTTC.

This rearrangement joins TRBV10-3 to TRBJ2-7; 8 bases align to TRBD2. Germline-derived CDR1 and CDR2 are ENHRY and SYGVKD. V was pared by 2 bases and J by 1 base, with 1 base of the junction left unmatched. The CDR3 loop spans 14 amino acids. The CDR3 nucleotides are TGTGCCATCAGTGAGGCTAGCGGGTCCTACGAGCAGTACTTC. Translated: CAISEASGSYEQYF.

J is TRBJ2-3 and V is TRBV5-1; D uncertain. Trimming removed 4 bases from V and 2 bases from J, with 8 bases in between. The CDR3 totals 13 residues. CDR1 is SGHRS and CDR2 is YFSETQ in the germline V gene. CDR3 bases: TGCGCCAGCAGCCAGAGGTACACAGATACGCAGTATTTT. Its translation: CASSQRYTDTQYF.

The chain carries TRBV19 and TRBJ2-2; D not resolved. CDR1 and CDR2 (germline): LNHDA, SQIVND (reference sequence). The CDR3 consists of 17 residues. V gave up 0 bases and J gave up 6 bases, with 17 bases separating them. The chain's CDR3 is CASSIDWQALESGELFF. CDR3 DNA: TGTGCCAGTAGTATAGATTGGCAGGCACTCGAATCCGGGGAGCTGTTTTTT.

This chain uses TRBV4-2 with TRBJ2-7; D may be TRBD1 (6 bases). The CDR3 sequence is 14 residues long. V was cut by 3 bases and J by 2 bases, with 11 bases left in between. Per germline, CDR1 LGHNA and CDR2 YNFKEQ. The CDR3 loop reads CASSHSQGAYEQYF. Here the CDR3 DNA reads TGTGCCAGCAGCCATTCACAGGGAGCCTACGAGCAGTACTTC.

The rearrangement links TRBV28 to TRBJ2-4; 7 bases are shared with TRBD1. In germline, CDR1 is MDHEN, CDR2 SYDVKM. This CDR3 is built from 17 residues. After removal of 5 bases from V and 3 bases from J, the junction contained 13 bases not matched to a gene. CDR3 in DNA: TGTGCCAGCAGTCTCCTTCAGGGGGATCAAGTCAAAAACATTCAGTACTTC. This sequence encodes CASSLLQGDQVKNIQYF.

The chain uses TRBV7-9 and TRBJ2-2; weak D call: TRBD2 (5 bases). Trimming pared 5 bases from V and 2 bases from J, leaving 12 bases between. The CDR3 is 15 residues long. Germline CDR1 is SEHNR and CDR2 is FQNEAQ (reference sequence). The CDR3 loop reads CASSPGTFNTGELFF. CDR3 DNA: TGTGCCAGCAGCCCGGGAACTTTTAACACCGGGGAGCTGTTTTTT.

The chain recombines TRBV7-9 with TRBJ2-3, with D perhaps matching TRBD2 (6 bases). V was cut by 1 base and J by 0 bases, with 14 bases left in between. Germline V gene data show CDR1 as SEHNR and CDR2 as FQNEAQ (reference sequence). This CDR3 is 17 amino acids long. CDR3 sequence reads: CASSLGPPGTSTDTQYF. The DNA for the CDR3 is TGTGCCAGCAGCTTAGGGCCCCCGGGGACTAGCACAGATACGCAGTATTTT.

This sequence joins TRBV21-1 and TRBJ1-1. TRBV21-1 is a recognized pseudogene. This CDR3 has 15 amino acids. The CDR3 loop is CASSKARVGSDEAFF. Here the CDR3 DNA reads TGTGCCAGCAGCAAAGCGCGCGTGGGGAGCGATGAAGCTTTCTTT.

The CDR3 reads CASSFADQPQHF. CDR3 in DNA: TGTGCCAGCAGCTTTGCAGATCAGCCCCAGCATTTT. The chain recombines TRBV11-2 with TRBJ1-5; D gene ambiguous. V lost 3 bases and J 5 bases, leaving 5 bases between the germline ends. Germline lookup yields CDR1 SGHAT and CDR2 FQNNGV. CDR3 length: 12 amino acids.

The V call is TRBV6-6, the J call TRBJ2-7; TRBD1 might be the D (5 bases). Germline CDR1 is MNHNY and CDR2 is SVGAGI (reference sequence). V lost 3 bases and J 0 bases, leaving 12 bases between the germline ends. The CDR3 has 15 residues. CDR3 region: CASSYGQGISYEQYF. The CDR3 DNA reads TGTGCCAGCAGTTATGGGCAGGGTATCTCCTACGAGCAGTACTTC.

V usage is TRBV5-1 and J usage is TRBJ2-3; D might be TRBD2 (6 bases). Germline CDR1 SGHRS, CDR2 YFSETQ. CDR3 size: 13 residues. V lost 0 bases and J 6 bases, leaving 8 bases between the germline ends. CDR3 sequence: CASSLARGDTQYF. The CDR3 DNA reads as TGCGCCAGCAGCTTGGCTCGGGGGGATACGCAGTATTTT.

About this clone: Other DNA variants within this sample encode the same CDR3. The rearrangement links TRBV20-1 to TRBJ2-1; 11 nucleotides match TRBD2. In germline, CDR1 is DFQATT, CDR2 SNEGSKA (reference sequence). The trim removed 3 bases at V and 4 bases at J, leaving 2 bases unmatched. There are 14 residues in the CDR3. CDR3 coding DNA: TGCAGTGCTAGTCGGACTAGCGGGTACAATGAGCAGTTCTTC. It yields the protein CSASRTSGYNEQFF.

Notes on this clone: Other DNA sequences in the same sample also yield this CDR3. The rearrangement joins TRBV6-5 to TRBJ1-1; TRBD1 is a possible D gene (5 bases). This CDR3 has 13 residues. Trimming removed 6 bases at V and 0 bases at J, with 8 bases between. Germline CDR1 is MNHEY and CDR2 is SVGAGI. CDR3 loop: CASRPRVNTEAFF. DNA of the CDR3: TGTGCCAGCAGACCCAGGGTGAACACTGAAGCTTTCTTT.